A selection of T cell receptor beta chains follows, all from one sample in a study of T-cell memory formation after mild COVID-19. TCRdb reprocessed the 5' RACE reads with MiXCR, giving one entry per CDR3 protein. The data hold 450,000 to 700,000 distinct CDR3 sequences, with about a sixth observed a single time. Sequencing was done on a sample of PBMCs or a T cell subset sorted from them (not recorded which). These receptors were collected from an adult woman who had mild COVID-19 (a few samples of this study predate the infection). Cell type and time point are not known. Each CDR3 is given without its conserved first and last residue. The order of the fields is V gene, J gene, CDR3 protein.

>TRBV7-8|TRBJ2-7
ASSLETGGYSYEQY
>TRBV12-3/TRBV12-4|TRBJ2-1
ASSQSDHNEQF
>TRBV12-3/TRBV12-4|TRBJ1-2
ASSLGRYKASNYGYT
>TRBV29-1|TRBJ2-1
SVIGTSGSSSYNEQF
>TRBV9|TRBJ2-5
ASSGELAGPRETQY
>TRBV6-2/TRBV6-3|TRBJ2-1
ASSYSGLAGGSSYNEQF
>TRBV5-1|TRBJ2-3
ASRASGTDTQY
>TRBV6-5|TRBJ2-7
ASGQISSYEQY
>TRBV21-1|TRBJ2-2
ASSNQGPSITGELF
>TRBV7-6|TRBJ2-7
ASSPRRGYEQY
>TRBV6-2/TRBV6-3|TRBJ2-5
ASSSYGEETQY
>TRBV5-1|TRBJ1-1
ASSPVEGGTEAF
>TRBV12-3/TRBV12-4|TRBJ1-1
ASRQGARRTEAF
>TRBV6-5|TRBJ2-3
ASSYGTPLPTDTQY
>TRBV10-3|TRBJ2-1
AIRRQGVGEYNEQF
>TRBV5-1|TRBJ2-7
ASSQGEYEQY
>TRBV12-3/TRBV12-4|TRBJ2-2
ASSHTRPGVTGELF
>TRBV7-9|TRBJ2-7
ASSLGTAIEQY
>TRBV15|TRBJ2-5
ATSRDRGQGGTQY
>TRBV5-1|TRBJ2-7
ASSLAGLAGEQY
>TRBV2|TRBJ2-1
ASRGSGGGRNEQF
>TRBV13|TRBJ2-2
ASSLGGPDTGELF
>TRBV10-3|TRBJ2-5
AISEGLAGAESETQY
>TRBV7-6|TRBJ2-5
ASSLDGGHTQETQY
>TRBV12-3/TRBV12-4|TRBJ2-1
ASSSFLGTGEQQF
>TRBV12-3/TRBV12-4|TRBJ2-7
ASSGKGSFYEQY
>TRBV5-1|TRBJ2-7
ASSLVRRGY
>TRBV7-7|TRBJ1-5
ASSFLRQGSQQPQH
>TRBV12-3/TRBV12-4|TRBJ1-6
ASSLESGGASPLH
>TRBV6-6|TRBJ1-5
ASSNPSGLSNQPQH
>TRBV6-5|TRBJ1-5
ASRVDRGKNQPQH
>TRBV14|TRBJ1-1
ASSPWRLDTEAF
>TRBV3-1|TRBJ1-1
ASSQGSALNTEAF
>TRBV29-1|TRBJ2-3
SVEGASGRGTDTQY
>TRBV5-5|TRBJ1-3
ASSSTGGDSGNTIY
>TRBV7-3|TRBJ2-1
ASSILAGAYNEQF
>TRBV15|TRBJ2-2
ATSQGVVWTGELF
>TRBV5-8|TRBJ2-3
ASSTTSGRPLSTDTQY
>TRBV7-8|TRBJ2-7
ASGGRNYEQY
>TRBV19|TRBJ1-5
ASSMRDSNQPQH
>TRBV24-1|TRBJ1-5
ATSVGGQGEDQPQH
>TRBV12-3/TRBV12-4|TRBJ1-2
ASSLEAGDYGYT
>TRBV6-5|TRBJ1-3
ASSYSTWTVGNTIY
>TRBV9|TRBJ1-1
ASSLQAGPNTEAF
>TRBV7-2|TRBJ2-7
ASTPVAGVGYEQY
>TRBV15|TRBJ2-7
ATSRERGYEQY
>TRBV7-8|TRBJ1-4
ASSLNSNEKLF
>TRBV3-1|TRBJ1-1
ASSQDAGSGGEAF
>TRBV2|TRBJ2-1
ASSDRTSGSIDEQF
>TRBV19|TRBJ1-1
ASSIGQGGAF
>TRBV5-8|TRBJ2-1
ASSPRPGLAGGGGEQF
>TRBV30|TRBJ1-1
AWEGFGDTEAF
>TRBV11-2|TRBJ1-1
ASSLSRSMGTEAF
>TRBV24-1|TRBJ1-4
AAGTVGATNEKLF
>TRBV19|TRBJ1-1
ASIQERTGRTEAF
>TRBV9|TRBJ2-2
ASSVYGGELF